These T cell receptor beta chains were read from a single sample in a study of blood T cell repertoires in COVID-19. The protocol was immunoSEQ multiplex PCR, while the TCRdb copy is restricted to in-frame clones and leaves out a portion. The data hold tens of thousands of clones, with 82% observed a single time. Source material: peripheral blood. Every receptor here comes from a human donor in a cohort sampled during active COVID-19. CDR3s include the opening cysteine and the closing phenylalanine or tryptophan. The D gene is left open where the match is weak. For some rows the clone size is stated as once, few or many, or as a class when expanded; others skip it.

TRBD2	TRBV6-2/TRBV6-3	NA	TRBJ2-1	CASSPPAGVEQFF	TGTGCCAGCAGTCCCCCTGCGGGAGTCGAGCAGTTCTTC
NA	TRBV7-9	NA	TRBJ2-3	CASSTQDSSTDTQYF	TGTGCCAGCAGCACTCAGGATTCTAGCACAGATACGCAGTATTTT
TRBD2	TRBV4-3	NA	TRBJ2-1	CASSQDVESGRVNEQFF	TGCGCCAGCAGCCAAGACGTAGAAAGCGGGAGGGTGAATGAGCAGTTCTTC
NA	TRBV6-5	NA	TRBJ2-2	CASSYSNRNTGELFF	TGTGCCAGCAGTTACTCGAACAGAAACACCGGGGAGCTGTTTTTT
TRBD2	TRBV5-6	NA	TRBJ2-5	CASSFGWEGHEETQYF	TGTGCCAGCAGTTTTGGGTGGGAGGGCCATGAAGAGACCCAGTACTTC
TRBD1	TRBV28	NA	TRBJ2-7	CASRGQRSEQYF	TGTGCCAGCAGGGGACAGCGGTCCGAGCAGTACTTC
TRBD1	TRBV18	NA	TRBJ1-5	CASSPRGDQPQHF	TGTGCCAGCTCTCCCAGGGGGGATCAGCCCCAGCATTTT
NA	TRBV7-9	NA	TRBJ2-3	CASSLSADTQYF	TGTGCCAGCAGCTTATCAGCAGATACGCAGTATTTT
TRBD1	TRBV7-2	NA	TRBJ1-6	CASSLRGDRNNSPLHF	TGTGCCAGCAGCTTAAGGGGGGACAGGAATAATTCACCCCTCCACTTT
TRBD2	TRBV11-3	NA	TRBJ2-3	CASSPRLAGDSTDTQYF	TGTGCCAGCAGCCCAAGACTAGCGGGAGATAGCACAGATACGCAGTATTTT
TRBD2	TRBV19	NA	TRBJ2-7	CASSPGLAGSGEQYF	TGTGCCAGTAGCCCGGGACTAGCGGGATCCGGCGAGCAGTACTTC
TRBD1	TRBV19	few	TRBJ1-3	CASSTEDRTGNTIYF	TGTGCCAGTAGTACCGAGGACAGGACAGGAAACACCATATATTTT
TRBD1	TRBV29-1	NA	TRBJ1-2	CSVERTGGYYGYTF	TGCAGCGTGGAAAGGACAGGGGGGTACTATGGCTACACCTTC
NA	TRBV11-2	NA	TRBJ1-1	CASSLAGGAEAFF	TGTGCCAGCAGCTTAGCGGGGGGGGCTGAAGCTTTCTTT
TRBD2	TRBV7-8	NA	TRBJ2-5	CASSLGLAGPQETQYF	TGTGCCAGCAGCTTAGGACTAGCGGGTCCCCAAGAGACCCAGTACTTC
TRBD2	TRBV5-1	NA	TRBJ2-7	CASSSVTSGSYEQYF	TGCGCCAGCAGCTCCGTGACTAGCGGAAGCTACGAGCAGTACTTC
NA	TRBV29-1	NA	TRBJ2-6	CSVTLTGSGANVLTF	TGCAGCGTCACATTGACAGGCTCTGGGGCCAACGTCCTGACTTTC
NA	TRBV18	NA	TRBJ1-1	CASSPDTRNTEAFF	TGTGCCAGCTCACCCGATACGAGGAACACTGAAGCTTTCTTT
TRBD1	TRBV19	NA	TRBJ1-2	CASSGQGNYGYTF	TGTGCCAGTAGCGGACAGGGCAACTATGGCTACACCTTC
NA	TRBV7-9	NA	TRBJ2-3	CASSLVAGTDTQYF	TGTGCCAGCAGCTTAGTAGCAGGCACAGATACGCAGTATTTT
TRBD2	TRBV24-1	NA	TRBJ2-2	CATSDPTQTSGGLTGELFF	TGTGCCACCAGTGATCCAACGCAAACTAGCGGGGGACTAACCGGGGAGCTGTTTTTT
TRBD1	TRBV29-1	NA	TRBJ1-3	CSVGDLAGGSSGNTIYF	TGCAGCGTTGGTGATCTGGCAGGGGGCAGCTCTGGAAACACCATATATTTT
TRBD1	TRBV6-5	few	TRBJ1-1	CASSYSRQGNTEAFF	TGTGCCAGCAGTTACTCGCGACAGGGGAACACTGAAGCTTTCTTT
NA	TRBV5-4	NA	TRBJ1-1	CASSLYGVIEAFF	TGTGCCAGCAGCTTGTACGGGGTGATTGAAGCTTTCTTT
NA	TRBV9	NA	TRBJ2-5	CASSVGAAGGETQYF	TGTGCCAGCAGCGTAGGAGCTGCTGGTGGAGAGACCCAGTACTTC
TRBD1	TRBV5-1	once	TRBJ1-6	CASSLVQGARSPLHF	TGCGCCAGCAGCTTGGTCCAGGGGGCCAGATCACCCCTCCACTTT
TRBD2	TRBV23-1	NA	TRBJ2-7	CASSPRTSRAYEQYF	TGCGCCAGCAGTCCACGGACTAGCCGCGCCTACGAGCAGTACTTC
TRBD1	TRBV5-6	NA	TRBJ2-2	CASSLIRQGSFEAGELFF	TGTGCCAGCAGTTTGATTCGACAGGGATCGTTTGAGGCCGGGGAGCTGTTTTTT
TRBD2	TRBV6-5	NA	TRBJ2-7	CASSYKDSGSYEQYF	TGTGCCAGCAGTTACAAGGATAGCGGGAGCTACGAGCAGTACTTC
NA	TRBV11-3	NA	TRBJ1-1	CASSLGGGSTEAFF	TGTGCCAGCAGCTTAGGAGGTGGAAGCACTGAAGCTTTCTTT
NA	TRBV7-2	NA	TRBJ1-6	CASSTPTVSSLHNSPLHF	TGTGCCAGCAGCACGCCGACAGTCTCCTCACTGCATAATTCACCCCTCCACTTT
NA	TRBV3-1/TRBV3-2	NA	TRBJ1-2	CASSLRTVNYTF	TGTGCCAGCAGCCTTCGGACAGTTAACTACACCTTC
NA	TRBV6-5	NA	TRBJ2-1	CASSQQTYNEQFF	TGTGCCAGCAGTCAACAGACCTACAATGAGCAGTTCTTC
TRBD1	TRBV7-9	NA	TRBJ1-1	CASSPSNRGTISEAFF	TGTGCCAGCAGCCCCTCCAACAGGGGGACAATCTCTGAAGCTTTCTTT
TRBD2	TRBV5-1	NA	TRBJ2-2	CASSSTSGGAGTGELFF	TGCGCCAGCAGCTCTACTAGCGGGGGGGCCGGCACCGGGGAGCTGTTTTTT
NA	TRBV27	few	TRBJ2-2	CASSFLNTGELFF	TGTGCCAGCAGTTTCCTGAACACCGGGGAGCTGTTTTTT
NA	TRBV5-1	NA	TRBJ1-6	CASSLGANSPLHF	TGCGCCAGCAGCTTGGGAGCAAATTCACCCCTCCACTTT
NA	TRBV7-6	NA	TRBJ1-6	CASSLSGGGSYNSPLHF	TGTGCCAGCAGCCTATCGGGGGGGGGAAGCTATAATTCACCCCTCCACTTT
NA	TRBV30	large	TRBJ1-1	CAWSGQVEAFF	TGTGCCTGGAGTGGACAGGTTGAAGCTTTCTTT
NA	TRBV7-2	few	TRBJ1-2	CASSPSQGPAFYGYTF	TGTGCCAGCAGTCCGAGCCAGGGGCCGGCCTTCTATGGCTACACCTTC
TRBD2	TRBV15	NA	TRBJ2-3	CATSRDASAGAYTDTQYF	TGTGCCACCAGCAGAGATGCATCAGCGGGAGCGTACACAGATACGCAGTATTTT
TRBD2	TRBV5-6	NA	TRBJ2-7	CASSLGLAGAYEQYF	TGTGCCAGCAGCCTGGGACTAGCGGGGGCCTACGAGCAGTACTTC
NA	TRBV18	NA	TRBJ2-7	CASSPTGYEQYF	TGTGCCAGCTCACCTACAGGGTACGAGCAGTACTTC
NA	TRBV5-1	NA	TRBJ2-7	CASAEQGGSYEQYF	TGCGCCAGCGCGGAACAGGGTGGTAGCTACGAGCAGTACTTC
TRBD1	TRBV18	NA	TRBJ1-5	CASSPPQGAGDQPQHF	TGTGCCAGCTCACCACCTCAGGGGGCGGGAGATCAGCCCCAGCATTTT